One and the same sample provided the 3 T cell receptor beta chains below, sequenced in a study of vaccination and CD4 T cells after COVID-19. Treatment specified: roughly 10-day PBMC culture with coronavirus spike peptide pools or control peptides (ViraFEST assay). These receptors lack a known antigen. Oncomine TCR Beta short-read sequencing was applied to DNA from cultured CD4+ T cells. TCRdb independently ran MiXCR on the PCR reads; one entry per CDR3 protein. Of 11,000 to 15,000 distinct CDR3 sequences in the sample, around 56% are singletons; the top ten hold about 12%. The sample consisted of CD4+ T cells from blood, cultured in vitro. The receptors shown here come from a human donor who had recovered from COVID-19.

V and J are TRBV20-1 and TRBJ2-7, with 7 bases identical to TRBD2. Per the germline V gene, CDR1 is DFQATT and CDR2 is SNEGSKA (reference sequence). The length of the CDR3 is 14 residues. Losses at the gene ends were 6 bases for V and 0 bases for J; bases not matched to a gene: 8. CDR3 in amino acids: CSAGGTGGSYEQYF. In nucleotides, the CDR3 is TGCAGTGCGGGGGGGACCGGCGGCTCCTACGAGCAGTACTTC.

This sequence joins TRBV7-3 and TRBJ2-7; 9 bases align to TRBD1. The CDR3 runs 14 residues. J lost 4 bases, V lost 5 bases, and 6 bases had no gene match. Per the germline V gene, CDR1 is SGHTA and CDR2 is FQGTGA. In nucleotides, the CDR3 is TGTGCCAGCAGCGTCGCCGGGACAGGGTACGAGCAGTACTTC. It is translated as CASSVAGTGYEQYF.

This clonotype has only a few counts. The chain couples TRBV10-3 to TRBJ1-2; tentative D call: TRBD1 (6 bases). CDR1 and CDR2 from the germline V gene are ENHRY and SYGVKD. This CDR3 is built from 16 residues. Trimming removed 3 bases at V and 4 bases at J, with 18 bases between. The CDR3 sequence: CAISDRQATLLYGYTF. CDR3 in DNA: TGTGCCATCAGTGATAGACAGGCCACCCTTCTCTATGGCTACACCTTC.